This T cell receptor (beta chain) was found in a study of blood T cell repertoires in COVID-19. The CDR3 extends over 15 amino acids. Trimming pared 0 bases from V and 2 bases from J, leaving 10 bases between. Germline CDR1 reads MNHEY; CDR2 reads SVGAGI. Here immunoSEQ multiplex PCR was the method, and the copy in TCRdb shows in-frame clones only, minus some. The data contain roughly 260,000 clones, approximately 91% of them seen just once; the ten biggest clones take up approximately 2.6%. This rearrangement joins TRBV6-5 to TRBJ1-2, with D possibly matching TRBD1 (6 bases). The sample consisted of peripheral blood. The TCR comes from a person aged 18-29 years with COVID-19, enrolled during active disease. CDR3 protein: CASSYSLTGNYGYTF. CDR3 in DNA: TGTGCCAGCAGTTACTCCCTGACAGGAAACTATGGCTACACCTTC.